The TCR beta chain under discussion was sequenced for a study of OX40 agonist ivuxolimab in advanced cancers. Across the whole study: Treatment of patients was with ivuxolimab, an agonistic anti-OX40 (CD134) antibody. Patients in the trial were receiving intravenous ivuxolimab every 2 weeks, at doses of 0.01 to 10 mg/kg. Study results and caveats: Among some nonresponders, normalized T-cell clonal expansion was also low.

Worth noting for this clone: Its specificity is not known.

The repertoire was sequenced with immunoSEQ multiplex PCR; TCRdb's copy has only in-frame clones and lacks some. This sample has 100,000 to 110,000 clones; about 88% occur once, and the top ten carry around 0.16%. This receptor was obtained from an adult with an advanced solid tumor such as melanoma, head and neck, liver or kidney cancer. The specimen comprised CD4+ or CD8+ T cells sorted from blood, sampled in a trial of the OX40 agonist ivuxolimab.

The CDR3 sequence: CASTASGGGNQPQHF. The DNA for the CDR3 is TGTGCCAGCACCGCGTCAGGGGGAGGCAATCAGCCCCAGCATTTT. The chain recombines TRBV6-5 with TRBJ1-5; 7 bases are shared with TRBD1. CDR3 length: 15 amino acids. J was trimmed by 2 bases and V by 7 bases; bases with no gene match: 8. Germline CDR1 is MNHEY and CDR2 is SVGAGI.